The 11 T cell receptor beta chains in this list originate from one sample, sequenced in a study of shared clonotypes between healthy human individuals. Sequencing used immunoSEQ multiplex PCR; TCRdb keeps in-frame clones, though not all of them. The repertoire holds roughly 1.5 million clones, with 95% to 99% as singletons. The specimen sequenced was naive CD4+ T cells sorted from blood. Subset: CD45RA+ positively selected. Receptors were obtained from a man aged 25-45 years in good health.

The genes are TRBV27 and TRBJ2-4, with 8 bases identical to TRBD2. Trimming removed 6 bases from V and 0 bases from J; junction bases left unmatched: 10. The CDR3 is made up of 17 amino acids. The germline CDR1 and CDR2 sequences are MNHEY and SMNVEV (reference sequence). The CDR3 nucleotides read TGTGCCAGCAGGCCACTAGCGGAAGTCCTAGCCAAAAACATTCAGTACTTC. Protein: CASRPLAEVLAKNIQYF.

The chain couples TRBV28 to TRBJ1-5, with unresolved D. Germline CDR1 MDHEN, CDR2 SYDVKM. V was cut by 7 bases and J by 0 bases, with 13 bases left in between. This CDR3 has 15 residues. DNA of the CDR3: TGTGCCAGCAATTCCTTTGGATATAGCAATCAGCCCCAGCATTTT. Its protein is CASNSFGYSNQPQHF.

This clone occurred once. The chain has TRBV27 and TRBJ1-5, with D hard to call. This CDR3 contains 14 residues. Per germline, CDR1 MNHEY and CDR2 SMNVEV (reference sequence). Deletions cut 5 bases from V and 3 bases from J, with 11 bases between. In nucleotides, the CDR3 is TGTGCCAGCAGTACCGGGAGATACAATCAGCCCCAGCATTTT. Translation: CASSTGRYNQPQHF.

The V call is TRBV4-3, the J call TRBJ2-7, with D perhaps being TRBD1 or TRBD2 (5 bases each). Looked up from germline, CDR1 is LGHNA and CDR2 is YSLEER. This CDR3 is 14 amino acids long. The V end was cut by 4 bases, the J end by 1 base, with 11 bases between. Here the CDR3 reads CASSRDGRSYEQYF. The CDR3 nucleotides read TGCGCCAGCAGCCGGGACGGACGGTCCTACGAGCAGTACTTC.

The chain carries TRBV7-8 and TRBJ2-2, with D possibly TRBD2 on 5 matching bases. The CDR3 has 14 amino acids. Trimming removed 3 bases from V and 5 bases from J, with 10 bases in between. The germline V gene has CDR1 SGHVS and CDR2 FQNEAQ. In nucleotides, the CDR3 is TGTGCCAGCAGCTTCGGGGTCGGGACCGGGGAGCTGTTTTTT. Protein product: CASSFGVGTGELFF. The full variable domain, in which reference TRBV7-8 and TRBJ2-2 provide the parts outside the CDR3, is GAGVSQSPRYKVAKRGQDVALRCDPISGHVSLFWYQQALGQGPEFLTYFQNEAQLDKSGLPSDRFFAERPEGSVSTLKIQRTQQEDSAVYLCASSFGVGTGELFFGEGSRLTVL.

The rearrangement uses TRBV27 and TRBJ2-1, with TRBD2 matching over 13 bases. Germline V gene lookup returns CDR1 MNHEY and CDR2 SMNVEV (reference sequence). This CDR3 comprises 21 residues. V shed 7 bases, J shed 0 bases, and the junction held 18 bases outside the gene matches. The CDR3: CASTLFALRTSGRFSYNEQFF. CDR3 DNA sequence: TGTGCCAGCACCCTTTTTGCCCTCCGGACTAGCGGGAGATTCTCCTACAATGAGCAGTTCTTC.

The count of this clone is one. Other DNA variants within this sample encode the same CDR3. The DNA for the CDR3 is TGTGCCAGCTCGTCAGGCAGGGGAGGTGAAAAACTGTTTTTT. Its translation: CASSSGRGGEKLFF. V usage is TRBV27 and J usage is TRBJ1-4; weak D call: TRBD1 (6 bases). Germline V gene data show CDR1 as MNHEY and CDR2 as SMNVEV (reference sequence). The CDR3 length is 14 residues. The V end was cut by 8 bases, the J end by 7 bases, with 17 bases between.

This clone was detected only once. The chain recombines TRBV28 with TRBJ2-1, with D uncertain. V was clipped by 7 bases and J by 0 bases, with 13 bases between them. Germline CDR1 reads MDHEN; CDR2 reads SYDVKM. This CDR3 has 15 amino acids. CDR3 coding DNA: TGTGCCAGCAACGGGCGAACCAGCTCCTACAATGAGCAGTTCTTC. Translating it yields CASNGRTSSYNEQFF.

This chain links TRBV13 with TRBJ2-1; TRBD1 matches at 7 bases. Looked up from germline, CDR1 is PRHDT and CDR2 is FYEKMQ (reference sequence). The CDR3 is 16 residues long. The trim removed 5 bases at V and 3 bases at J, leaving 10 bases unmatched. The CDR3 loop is CASSNHRGPFYNEQFF. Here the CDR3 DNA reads TGTGCCAGCAGCAACCACAGGGGTCCCTTCTACAATGAGCAGTTCTTC.

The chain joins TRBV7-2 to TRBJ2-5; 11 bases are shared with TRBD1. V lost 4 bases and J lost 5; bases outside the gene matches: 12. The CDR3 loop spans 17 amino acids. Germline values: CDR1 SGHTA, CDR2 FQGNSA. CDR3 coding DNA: TGTGCCAGCAGCTCCGGGACAGGGGGTCTAGCGAGGGAGACCCAGTACTTC. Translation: CASSSGTGGLARETQYF.

CDR3 nucleotide sequence: TGTGCCAGCAGCCTTACGGGAAGCGGGAGTAACGCAGATACGCAGTATTTT. The encoded protein is CASSLTGSGSNADTQYF. The chain joins TRBV7-3 to TRBJ2-3; 8 bases align to TRBD2. CDR1 and CDR2 (germline): SGHTA, FQGTGA. The CDR3 covers 17 residues. Unmatched junction bases numbered 14, after V lost 5 bases and J lost 4 bases. Full variable domain (rest looked up from reference TRBV7-3 and TRBJ2-3): GAGVSQTPSNKVTEKGKYVELRCDPISGHTALYWYRQSLGQGPEFLIYFQGTGAADDSGLPNDRFFAVRPEGSVSTLKIQRTERGDSAVYLCASSLTGSGSNADTQYFGPGTRLTVL.